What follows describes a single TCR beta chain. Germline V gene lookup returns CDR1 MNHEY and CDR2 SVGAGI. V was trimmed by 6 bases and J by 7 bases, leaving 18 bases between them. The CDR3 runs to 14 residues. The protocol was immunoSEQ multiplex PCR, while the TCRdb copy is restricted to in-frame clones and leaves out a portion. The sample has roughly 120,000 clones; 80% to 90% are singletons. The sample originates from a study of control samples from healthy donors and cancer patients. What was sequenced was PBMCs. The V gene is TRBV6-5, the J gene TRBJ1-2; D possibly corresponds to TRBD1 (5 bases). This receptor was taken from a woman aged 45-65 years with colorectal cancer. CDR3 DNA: TGTGCCAGCAGAGCGGCCGGGACGCGGGGTGGCTACACCTTC. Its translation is CASRAAGTRGGYTF.